This note documents a single T cell receptor (beta chain) sequence. Its antigen is unidentified. Primers included in the PCR were 60 Vbeta and 13 Jbeta primers. The data were produced by immunoSEQ multiplex PCR, yet TCRdb's version contains in-frame clones alone and is incomplete. Among around 150,000 clones listed, over 60% were seen once. This CDR3 contains 14 residues. J lost 4 bases, V lost 4 bases, and 4 bases had no gene match. Germline assignment: CDR1 SGHDT and CDR2 YYEEEE. The data are from a study of cytomegalovirus exposure and HLA in healthy donors. The study's findings and limits: Associated with cytomegalovirus, according to the listing, were fewer than 200 TCR beta chains.

Sequencing used PBMCs. The chain carries TRBV5-6 and TRBJ1-4, with TRBD1 matching 7 bases. The receptor's source is a woman under 40 in good health and CMV-seronegative. CDR3 residues: CASSKGQFNEKLFF. CDR3 coding DNA: TGTGCCAGCAGCAAGGGACAGTTTAATGAAAAACTGTTTTTT.